The entry below gives a single TCR beta chain sequence along with its context. This clone was counted between two and nine times. Its antigen is still unknown. Per-nucleotide qualities are absent, and no much larger clonotype sits a single base away. A single peripheral blood draw of approximately 110 mL on average was collected from each donor into heparinised tubes. A BD FACSAria II was used to sort naive, central memory, regulatory and stem cell-like memory CD4+ T cells with a panel that included CD45RO, CCR7, CD25, CD127, CD95 and CD27. Purity was above 95% for every sorted population. PBMCs were isolated right away by Lymphoprep density gradient centrifugation and were stained directly, without culture. To minimize batch effects, samples were stained and sorted in pairs, one healthy donor with one patient per experiment. All of the isolated RNA was reverse transcribed with the High Capacity cDNA Reverse Transcription Kit, so expressed TCRB transcripts were sequenced. Deep immunoSEQ sequencing was performed on naive, central memory and regulatory T cell samples, with an average of around 3.5 million total reads per sample. Sorted cells were lysed in RLT buffer, and RNA was extracted using DNase-treated RNeasy Micro or Mini kits according to cell number. Each cell subset was processed separately to prevent cross-contamination, with patient and healthy donor samples processed together. The immunoSEQ multiplex PCR was used to amplify TCRB sequences from cDNA, generating 87-bp fragments that spanned the CDR3 region. Sequencing of the amplicons was performed on the Illumina HiSeq platform. The source study handled its data this way. PCR bias was corrected computationally using synthetic template baselines, and reads within Hamming distance 2 were collapsed, with unmergeable singletons discarded. Reads were aligned against IMGT so that V, D and J genes, CDR3 length and insertions or deletions at six rearrangement sites could be assigned. Within each subset, clonotype counts were normalized to the number of sorted cells before true diversity and Gini coefficients were calculated with the tcR R package. The overlap coefficient, calculated on TCRB nucleotide sequences, was used to quantify repertoire sharing. TCRdb stores this immuneACCESS table with in-frame sequences only. Part of the clones is absent; in the studies checked, under half of the shortfall reflects unresolved V genes, and no reason is known for the rest. D and trimming were read from the DNA, whereas the V and J calls and clone size are those reported in that table. In this sample the table shows 200,000 to 300,000 clones, 25% to 30% of which occur a single time. The ten largest clonotypes hold approximately 4% of the sample.

The entry originates in a study of beta chain features in type 1 diabetes (dated 2018 in TCRdb). About the full investigation: Mean age, gender distribution, total cell number and subset yield did not differ between patients and healthy donors. A total of approximately 100,000,000 sorted cells were examined across all samples, and the number of cells per subset was strongly correlated with RNA yield. In the study, TCRB repertoires of sorted circulating CD4+ T cell subsets from recently diagnosed type 1 diabetes patients were compared with those of matched healthy donors. Whereas all 30 or so donors provided naive and central memory subsets, regulatory and stem cell-like memory subsets were isolated from just 8 patients and roughly eight healthy donors.

V is reduced by 5 bases and J by 12 bases, leaving a spacing of 17 bases between them. Counted from cysteine to phenylalanine, this CDR3 has 13 amino acids. The CDR3 DNA has 39 bases and is translated from base 1. CDR1 and CDR2, looked up from the germline V gene, are SGHTA and FQGNSA. Findings and caveats that apply to the study as a whole: In all four CD4+ subsets, TCRB CDR3 length was moderately but significantly shorter in type 1 diabetes patients. Only small numbers of individuals were included in the HLA sub-analyses, which left unresolved whether HLA type had any influence on TCRB rearrangement. Naive, central memory and regulatory TCRB repertoires appeared to be more alike among patients than among healthy donors. At VDJ recombination sites, type 1 diabetes patients had fewer insertions and more deleted nucleotides, which implies abnormalities in thymic rearrangement. Shorter templates might have been favored by PCR, but patient and control samples were amplified and corrected together, so both groups would have been affected equally by any skew. Because cDNA rather than genomic DNA was sequenced, highly expressing activated cells could have been over-represented, although no difference in activation and CD3 levels was found between groups.

This clonotype was sampled from a young man in good health. The sequencing input was central memory CD4+ T cells from blood. The chain is assembled from TRBV7-2 and TRBJ2-1, with a tentative D gene TRBD2 over 5 matching bases. The CDR3 corresponds to CASSTRTVDGQFF. The bases read TGTGCCAGCAGCACCCGGACTGTGGATGGGCAGTTCTTC.